Listed here is a single T cell receptor (beta chain). No antigen is known for it. Germline and junction disagree at one end, which may indicate a read error. This sample also contains other DNA sequences that code for the same CDR3. CDR1 is SGDLS and CDR2 is YYNGEE in the germline V gene. The CDR3 totals 12 residues. Patients were all untreated before their thyroid surgery. As handled by the study authors: In papillary thyroid cancer, a distant-metastasis classifier was built using CDR3 differences across clinicopathological groups. TCRdb used MiXCR to call clones anew from the PCR reads. These V and J calls originate from TCRdb's pipeline instead of the authors' own analysis. The table lists about 82,000 clones, approximately 12% of them singletons, with over 7% in the top ten. The data belong to a study of metastatic and nonmetastatic thyroid tumors. Study-level background: Repertoire comparisons spanned blood and tumor or nodule tissue from malignant and benign thyroid patients.

The study, taken as a whole, reports: Patients with malignant thyroid tumors reportedly had significantly higher TCR beta diversity than those with benign nodules, in blood and tumor.

The sample taken for sequencing was tumor tissue. The J gene is TRBJ2-3, the V gene TRBV9, with D unresolved. The clonotype was recovered from a female donor with papillary thyroid cancer or a benign thyroid nodule (not recorded which). Some clones in this sample may be carry-over from other donors' samples. As DNA, the CDR3 is TGTGCCAGCAGCGTATTCTCAGATACGCAATATTTT. Residues: CASSVFSDTQYF.